The entry below gives a single T cell receptor (beta chain) sequence along with its context. Its antigen remains unidentified. Profiled with immunoSEQ multiplex PCR; TCRdb holds only in-frame clones, not every one. The sample contains fewer than 60,000 clones, approximately 80% of which appear only once. There are 14 residues in the CDR3. Trimming removed 8 bases from V and 1 base from J; junction bases left unmatched: 7. CDR1 is MDHEN and CDR2 is SYDVKM in the germline V gene. This sample is part of a study of OX40 agonist ivuxolimab in advanced cancers. Study as a whole: Three individuals attained partial responses, comprising one hepatocellular carcinoma case and two cutaneous melanoma cases.

Points from the study as a whole: Clonal expansion by week 6 occurred in CD4+ and CD8+ blood T cells (at 0.1 to 3.0 mg/kg).

Any history of autoimmune disease or systemic immunosuppression disqualified patients. This TCR was recovered from an adult with an advanced solid tumor such as melanoma, head and neck, liver or kidney cancer. The material was CD4+ or CD8+ T cells sorted from blood, obtained in a trial of the OX40 agonist ivuxolimab. The V gene is TRBV28, the J gene TRBJ2-7; the match to TRBD2 covers 8 bases. The CDR3 sequence: CASARGGPSYEQYF. CDR3 in DNA: TGTGCCAGCGCCCGGGGGGGGCCTTCCTACGAGCAGTACTTC.